This T cell receptor (beta chain) derives from a study of CD8 T cells in Susac syndrome. The study's findings and limits: The study's TCR sequencing and HLA analysis covered a relatively small number of individuals, and the study acknowledged this.

As regards this clonotype: Its cognate antigen is unknown.

High-throughput TCR beta sequencing covered peripheral CD8+ and CD4+ T cells. Negative isolation yielded CD4+ and CD8+ T cells, and FACS enriched TEMRA cells. An input of 0.5 to 1 ug of RNA was subjected to reverse transcription using random hexamers. The authors amplified TCR beta CDR3 across 54 Vbeta and 13 Jbeta using immunoSEQ multiplex PCR. TCRdb independently ran MiXCR on the immunoSEQ multiplex PCR reads; one entry per CDR3 protein. Of 150,000 to 200,000 distinct CDR3 sequences in the sample, about 94% were seen once. The sequenced sample consisted of CD4+ T cells from PBMCs. The sequence came from a human donor in good health.

The CDR3 here is CASSLGSGGNNEQFF. Written as DNA, the CDR3 is TGTGCCAGCAGCTTGGGAAGCGGGGGGAACAATGAGCAGTTCTTC. The V gene is TRBV5-4, the J gene TRBJ2-1; 9 bases fit TRBD2. The CDR3 is 15 residues long. After removal of 0 bases from V and 5 bases from J, the junction contained 3 bases not matched to a gene. In germline, CDR1 is SGHNT, CDR2 YYREEE (reference sequence).